Shown below are 13 T cell receptor beta chains from a single sample sequenced in a study of blood T cells in healthy people across ages. A second PCR of 7 to 11 cycles used a sample-barcoded 5' primer and a J-beta primer mix. TCRdb re-called the 5' RACE reads through MiXCR, storing one row per CDR3 protein. This sample carries about 640,000 distinct CDR3 sequences, approximately 59% of them seen once, and the ten largest clones take 30% to 40%. The sequencing input was blood. The receptors shown here come from a man aged 60 to 69 in good health.

This clonotype has only a few counts. V is TRBV2 and J is TRBJ2-7; 10 nucleotides match TRBD1. The trim removed 5 bases at V and 2 bases at J, leaving 6 bases unmatched. The CDR3 loop spans 15 amino acids. The germline CDR1 and CDR2 sequences are SNHLY and FYNNEI. CDR3 bases: TGTGCCAGCAGTCTTCGACAGGGGGCCCCCTACGAGCAGTACTTC. It is translated as CASSLRQGAPYEQYF.

The chain employs TRBV7-2 and TRBJ2-1; 10 bases align to TRBD2. Germline trimming cut 5 bases from V and 8 bases from J; bases unmatched to any gene: 6. The CDR3 sequence is 14 residues long. CDR1 and CDR2 (germline): SGHTA, FQGNSA. The CDR3 DNA follows: TGTGCCAGCAGCACCGCTAGCGGGGGCTATGAGCAGTTCTTC. Its protein product is CASSTASGGYEQFF.

The chain links TRBV5-1 to TRBJ1-5; the match to TRBD1 covers 8 bases. V lost 4 bases to trimming and J lost 6 bases; unmatched junction nucleotides: 6. Germline values: CDR1 SGHRS, CDR2 YFSETQ. This CDR3 has 14 amino acids. The CDR3 sequence is CASSAGQEGQPQHF. The CDR3 nucleotides are TGCGCCAGCAGCGCGGGACAGGAGGGTCAGCCCCAGCATTTT.

This sequence joins TRBV9 and TRBJ1-1, with 10 bases matching TRBD1. Germline lookup yields CDR1 SGDLS and CDR2 YYNGEE. After removal of 3 bases from V and 1 base from J, the junction contained 12 bases not matched to a gene. This CDR3 contains 18 residues. The CDR3 DNA follows: TGTGCCAGCAGCGCCGGGACAGGGGTCGGTGGCAGGAACACTGAAGCTTTCTTT. This translates into CASSAGTGVGGRNTEAFF. Full variable domain (missing parts from reference TRBV9 and TRBJ1-1): DSGVTQTPKHLITATGQRVTLRCSPRSGDLSVYWYQQSLDQGLQFLIQYYNGEERAKGNILERFSAQQFPDLHSELNLSSLELGDSALYFCASSAGTGVGGRNTEAFFGQGTRLTVV.

This sequence joins TRBV5-5 and TRBJ2-1; 8 bases fit TRBD2. The CDR3 spans 16 residues. Trimming removed 3 bases from V and 3 bases from J; junction bases left unmatched: 8. CDR1 is SGHKS and CDR2 is YYEKEE in the germline V gene (reference sequence). The CDR3 DNA follows: TGTGCCAGCAGCTCCGGACTAGCAGTAGGCTACAATGAGCAGTTCTTC. It is translated as CASSSGLAVGYNEQFF.

The chain links TRBV5-1 to TRBJ1-1; the D is unclear. The CDR3 has 13 residues. Germline V lookup: CDR1 SGHRS, CDR2 YFSETQ. V lost 5 bases and J 0 bases, leaving 8 bases between the germline ends. The CDR3 sequence is CASSYDMNTEAFF. CDR3 coding DNA: TGCGCCAGCAGTTACGACATGAACACTGAAGCTTTCTTT.

This sequence joins TRBV6-1 and TRBJ2-5, with 7 bases aligning to TRBD1. CDR1 and CDR2 from the germline V gene are MNHNS and SASEGT. This CDR3 is 13 amino acids long. J was trimmed by 13 bases and V by 3 bases; bases with no gene match: 11. CDR3 nucleotides: TGTGCCAGCAGTGAGACAGGGACCTACGAGCGGTACTTC. This sequence encodes CASSETGTYERYF.

The chain has TRBV29-1 and TRBJ1-2, with no clear D. From germline, CDR1 is SQVTM and CDR2 ANQGSEA. The CDR3 length is 13 residues. V lost 3 bases and J lost 0, with 8 bases in between. CDR3 region: CSVDRITNYGYTF. CDR3 bases: TGCAGCGTTGATAGGATAACTAACTATGGCTACACCTTC.

As DNA, the CDR3 is TGTGCCAGCAAACTCCAGATGAACACTGAAGCTTTCTTT. Protein sequence: CASKLQMNTEAFF. The chain employs TRBV6-1 and TRBJ1-1; D ambiguous. Looked up from germline, CDR1 is MNHNS and CDR2 is SASEGT. Trimming pared 7 bases from V and 0 bases from J, leaving 9 bases between. The CDR3 runs to 13 residues.

The count of this clonotype is one. J is TRBJ2-5 and V is TRBV20-1; the D call may be TRBD1 or TRBD2 (5 bases each). Trimming removed 7 bases at V and 5 bases at J, with 11 bases between. CDR1 DFQATT and CDR2 SNEGSKA come from the germline V gene (reference sequence). This CDR3 contains 11 residues. The chain's CDR3 is CSGTPGETQYF. The CDR3 DNA is TGCAGTGGGACTCCAGGGGAGACCCAGTACTTC.

The V and J genes are TRBV21-1 and TRBJ1-5; the table's TRBD1 call for D was not verified on the DNA. TRBV21-1 is reported as a pseudogene. The CDR3 length is 13 residues. CDR3 nucleotides: TGTGCCAACCTGGGACAGGGGAGACAGCCCCAGCATTTT. Its translation is CANLGQGRQPQHF.

The V and J genes are TRBV28 and TRBJ1-4; D might be TRBD1 (6 bases). The CDR3 spans 15 residues. Trimming removed 6 bases at V and 8 bases at J, with 19 bases between. Germline V gene lookup returns CDR1 MDHEN and CDR2 SYDVKM. The CDR3 here is CASRSSQGSREKLFF. The CDR3, as DNA: TGTGCCAGCAGGTCCTCACAGGGATCTAGGGAAAAACTGTTTTTT.

The CDR3 here is CASSLAGEGSTDTQYF. The CDR3 nucleotides are TGTGCCAGCAGTTTAGCAGGCGAGGGGAGCACAGATACGCAGTATTTT. V is TRBV12-3 or TRBV12-4 and J is TRBJ2-3; D might be TRBD1 or TRBD2, each matching 5 bases. V lost 0 bases to trimming and J lost 0 bases, with 10 bases between them. This CDR3 spans 16 amino acids.